The subject of this entry is one T cell receptor (beta chain). The target antigen is unknown. Per germline, CDR1 SGDLS and CDR2 YYNGEE. V dropped 4 bases and J dropped 1 base, with 12 bases sitting between them. This CDR3 is built from 14 residues. The sample originates from a study of blood T cells in healthy people across ages. With a J-beta primer mix and a sample-barcoded 5' primer, a second PCR ran about 7 to 12 cycles. Each cDNA molecule was tagged by a template-switch adaptor with 12 random nucleotides. TCRdb analysed the 5' RACE reads with MiXCR anew, one entry per CDR3 protein. The data show about 800,000 distinct CDR3 sequences, just under 25% seen once. General study points: CMV infection status of these donors was not known. More naive CD4+ cells and higher diversity were found in long-lived than in aged donors.

The data also belong to a second study, concerning T cells of mothers and their children. According to that study: Amplification in the second PCR used the M1S primer, which added sample barcodes and 2-4 random nucleotides.

Sequenced input: blood. The clonotype was recovered from a boy aged 5-17 years in good health. This sequence joins TRBV9 and TRBJ2-7, with a weak D call TRBD2 (5 bases). The CDR3 is CASSPPGKSYEQYF. In DNA, the CDR3 is TGTGCCAGCAGCCCGCCCGGGAAATCCTACGAGCAGTACTTC.